The present entry profiles one TCR beta chain with its context. This sample was taken from a study of CD8 T cells in Susac syndrome. Random hexamers served to reverse transcribe about 0.45 to 1 ug RNA. One entry per CDR3 protein results from TCRdb running MiXCR on the immunoSEQ multiplex PCR reads. The table records fewer than 200,000 distinct CDR3 sequences, 90% to 95% of them present only once. This sequence originates from a human donor with Susac syndrome. Input material: CD4+ T cells from PBMCs.

The CDR3 sequence is CASSLARRSYNEQFF. In DNA form, the CDR3 reads TGTGCCAGCAGCTTAGCCCGGCGCTCCTACAATGAGCAGTTCTTC. The chain links TRBV11-2 to TRBJ2-1; D remains ambiguous. Looked up from germline, CDR1 is SGHAT and CDR2 is FQNNGV. The CDR3 covers 15 residues. V gave up 1 base and J gave up 0 bases, with 7 bases separating them.